One and the same sample provided the 22 T cell receptor beta chains below, sequenced in a study of molecular identifiers for immune sequencing clone quantification. TCRdb re-derived calls from the PCR reads in MiXCR, one entry per CDR3 protein. The top ten clones hold 0.78% of a sample with hundreds of thousands of distinct CDR3 sequences, about 25% of them seen once. Sequencing was performed on naive CD8+ T cells from blood, with Jurkat cell RNA spiked in. Subset denoted: FACS-sorted CD8+CD4-CCR7+CD45RA+ naive T cells. The origin of the receptors is a human donor in good health. Some libraries in this study had Jurkat cell RNA spiked in.

This clonotype was observed a few times. The gene calls are TRBV4-2 and TRBJ1-5, with D possibly matching TRBD1 (5 bases). Germline V lookup: CDR1 LGHNA, CDR2 YNFKEQ. The V end lost 1 base, the J end lost 0 bases, and 7 bases lay between the germline ends. The CDR3 sequence is 15 residues long. The CDR3, as DNA: TGTGCCAGCAGCCAAGGACAGTTTAGCAATCAGCCCCAGCATTTT. Translation gives CASSQGQFSNQPQHF.

On this clonotype itself: A much larger clone is a single base away; this may be a read error. The chain has TRBV5-6 and TRBJ2-5; 8 bases map to TRBD2. The germline gives CDR1 SGHDT, CDR2 YYEEEE. The CDR3 contains 17 residues. Unmatched junction bases numbered 15, after V lost 6 bases and J lost 2 bases. The CDR3 nucleotides read TGTGCCAGCAAGATACCAGCGGTAGCGGGAATACAAGAGACCCAGTACTTC. Encoded protein: CASKIPAVAGIQETQYF.

In this sample, this clonotype turned up many times. The genes are TRBV4-3 and TRBJ1-6; 7 bases align to TRBD1. CDR1 LGHNA and CDR2 YSLEER come from the germline V gene. The V and J ends lost 0 bases and 6 bases, in that order; junction bases with no gene match: 5. This CDR3 has 16 residues. As DNA, the CDR3 is TGCGCCAGCAGCCAAGATTGGCAGGGGGTTAATTCACCCCTCCACTTT. Translated: CASSQDWQGVNSPLHF.

This clonotype appeared a few times. The genes are TRBV5-1 and TRBJ2-7, with 9 bases identical to TRBD1. The junction had 9 bases not matched to a gene; V was cut back by 5 bases and J by 3 bases. The CDR3 contains 15 residues. The germline V gene has CDR1 SGHRS and CDR2 YFSETQ. The CDR3 bases are TGCGCCAGCAGACAAACCCGGGACAGGGTCTACGAGCAGTACTTC. Its protein is CASRQTRDRVYEQYF.

This clonotype appeared many times. The chain couples TRBV7-9 to TRBJ2-3, with D perhaps TRBD1 (6 bases). The CDR3 has 14 residues. The germline V gene has CDR1 SEHNR and CDR2 FQNEAQ (reference sequence). V lost 1 base and J 7 bases, leaving 12 bases between the germline ends. CDR3 amino acids: CASSLDRDAYTQYF. The CDR3 DNA reads TGTGCCAGCAGCTTAGACAGGGACGCCTATACGCAGTATTTT.

This clonotype came up many times. The chain is built from TRBV7-2 and TRBJ2-1; unclear D gene. V lost 5 bases to trimming and J lost 6 bases, with 20 bases between them. Germline values: CDR1 SGHTA, CDR2 FQGNSA. The CDR3 length is 16 residues. The CDR3 nucleotides are TGTGCCAGCAGCCCCTTCTCGGCGAGGTTATCCAATGAGCAGTTCTTC. Translation gives CASSPFSARLSNEQFF.

This sequence joins TRBV7-9 and TRBJ2-7; TRBD1 matches at 9 bases. CDR3 length: 15 amino acids. Germline lookup yields CDR1 SEHNR and CDR2 FQNEAQ (reference sequence). The V and J ends lost 3 bases and 2 bases, in that order; junction bases with no gene match: 5. The CDR3 reads CASSLGTGRAYEQYF. CDR3 bases: TGTGCCAGCAGCTTGGGGACAGGGCGAGCCTACGAGCAGTACTTC.

The chain carries TRBV27 and TRBJ2-5, with D perhaps matching TRBD1 or TRBD2 (5 bases each). V was pared by 5 bases and J by 5 bases, with 18 bases between. This CDR3 is built from 15 residues. Germline CDR1 reads MNHEY; CDR2 reads SMNVEV (reference sequence). CDR3 bases: TGTGCCAGCAGTCCTCTATCTGGGGGTACGGAGACCCAGTACTTC. Translating it yields CASSPLSGGTETQYF.

As to this clonotype: Possible read error: a much larger clone is one base away. J is TRBJ2-3 and V is TRBV25-1; D unclear. In germline, CDR1 is MGHDK, CDR2 SYGVNS. V was trimmed by 1 base and J by 3 bases, leaving 14 bases between them. The CDR3 covers 16 residues. Written as DNA, the CDR3 is TGTGCCAGCAGTGAATTGGTGGGATCTGGGACAGATACGCAGTATTTT. Translated: CASSELVGSGTDTQYF.

This chain joins TRBV3-1 and TRBJ2-2; TRBD1 aligns across 10 bases. V shed 0 bases, J shed 1 base, and the junction held 8 bases outside the gene matches. This CDR3 is 19 amino acids long. In germline, CDR1 is LGHDT, CDR2 YNNKEL (reference sequence). CDR3 sequence (DNA): TGTGCCAGCAGCCAAGAGGGACAGGGGAGAGTGGGGAACACCGGGGAGCTGTTTTTT. This gives the protein CASSQEGQGRVGNTGELFF.

The rearrangement uses TRBV7-2 and TRBJ2-2, with 14 nucleotides matching TRBD2. The CDR3 runs to 17 residues. CDR1 is SGHTA and CDR2 is FQGNSA in the germline V gene. The V and J ends lost 5 bases and 5 bases, in that order; junction bases with no gene match: 7. CDR3 amino acids: CASSPGLAGGYTGELFF. Here the CDR3 DNA reads TGTGCCAGCAGCCCCGGACTAGCGGGGGGCTATACCGGGGAGCTGTTTTTT.

Worth noting for this clonotype: The junction does not match germline at one end; this may be a read error. The chain combines TRBV5-4 with TRBJ1-3; 10 positions match TRBD1. The CDR3 runs to 15 residues. The germline CDR1 and CDR2 sequences are SGHNT and YYREEE (reference sequence). The CDR3 coding sequence is TGTGCCAGCAACTTGGGACAGGGGTTTGGAAACACCATATATTTT. Translation gives CASNLGQGFGNTIYF. The whole variable domain, filled in from reference TRBV5-4 and TRBJ1-3, reads ETGVTQSPTHLIKTRGQQVTLRCSSQSGHNTVSWYQQALGQGPQFIFQYYREEENGRGNFPPRFSGLQFPNYSSELNVNALELDDSALYLCASNLGQGFGNTIYFGEGSWLTVV.

A few counts support this clonotype. A read error may account for a junction end that differs from germline. This chain links TRBV20-1 with TRBJ2-7; D is possibly TRBD2 (6 bases). In germline, CDR1 is DFQATT, CDR2 SNEGSKA (reference sequence). The CDR3 spans 14 residues. The DNA of the CDR3 is TGCAGTGCCAGAGCCGGGACTGTGTCCTACGAGCAGTACTTC. Translated: CSARAGTVSYEQYF.

In this sample, this clonotype turned up once. This may arise from a read error, as a much more abundant clone is one base away. V usage is TRBV20-1 and J usage is TRBJ2-5, with D possibly being TRBD1 (8 bases). Looked up from germline, CDR1 is DFQATT and CDR2 is SNEGSKA (reference sequence). This CDR3 has 15 amino acids. CDR3 nucleotide sequence: TGCAGTGCTAGCGGACAGGGAGGGTACCAAGCGACCCAGTACTTC. It encodes CSASGQGGYQATQYF.

This clonotype was observed a few times. This sequence joins TRBV12-3 or TRBV12-4 and TRBJ1-1, with D possibly being TRBD1 (5 bases). The CDR3 spans 15 residues. V shed 7 bases and J shed 3 bases, with 18 bases lying between them. The CDR3 spells CASNGPQGVDTEAFF. The CDR3 nucleotides read TGTGCCAGCAACGGACCGCAGGGTGTAGACACTGAAGCTTTCTTT.

Only a few counts were recorded for this clonotype. The chain links TRBV6-2 or TRBV6-3 to TRBJ2-4; 7 positions match TRBD1. This CDR3 has 16 amino acids. The junction had 6 bases not matched to a gene; V was cut back by 4 bases and J by 0 bases. Germline V CDR1 and CDR2: MNHEY, SVGEGT. Here the CDR3 reads CASSSTGLLAKNIQYF. CDR3 nucleotide sequence: TGTGCCAGCAGTTCGACAGGGCTCCTAGCCAAAAACATTCAGTACTTC.

Points on this clonotype: Given a much more abundant clone one base away, this may be a read error. The chain joins TRBV14 to TRBJ2-7; D not certain. CDR1 and CDR2 (germline): SGHDN, FVKESK. V lost 5 bases and J 9 bases, leaving 14 bases between the germline ends. The CDR3 totals 12 residues. The CDR3 bases are TGTGCCAGCAGCGAAGCCCGGGTACCGCAGTACTTC. Encoded protein: CASSEARVPQYF.

On this clonotype: A read error may be the cause here, since a much bigger clone is one base away. The J gene is TRBJ2-5, the V gene TRBV6-5, with D unclear. Germline V CDR1 and CDR2: MNHEY, SVGAGI. This CDR3 comprises 13 residues. Trimming took 7 bases from V and 0 from J, leaving 9 bases between them. DNA for the CDR3: TGTGCCAGCAACGGCAGGTACCAAGAGACCCAGTACTTC. Protein product: CASNGRYQETQYF.

In this sample, this clonotype turned up many times. The rearrangement joins TRBV28 to TRBJ2-3; D gene ambiguous. Germline CDR1 reads MDHEN; CDR2 reads SYDVKM. This CDR3 has 13 residues. Trimming left V 10 bases short and J 2 bases short, with 13 bases between. CDR3 coding DNA: TGTGCCAATAGCCGGGCCGTCACAGATACGCAGTATTTT. Its translation is CANSRAVTDTQYF.

Ten or more counts support this clonotype. The J gene is TRBJ1-1, the V gene TRBV9; 11 nucleotides line up with TRBD1. Looked up from germline, CDR1 is SGDLS and CDR2 is YYNGEE. The length of the CDR3 is 16 residues. Losses at the gene ends were 4 bases for V and 4 bases for J; bases not matched to a gene: 9. In DNA form, the CDR3 reads TGTGCCAGCAGCACCAGGACAGGGGGCTCGAGCACTGAAGCTTTCTTT. It is translated as CASSTRTGGSSTEAFF.

This clonotype was counted many times. The rearrangement uses TRBV7-6 and TRBJ1-1; the D gene is possibly TRBD1 (6 bases). The CDR3 is 17 residues long. V was shortened by 5 bases and J by 4 bases, with 23 bases between the two germline ends. The V gene's germline CDR1 is SGHVS and CDR2 FNYEAQ. DNA for the CDR3: TGTGCCAGCAGCCCGGAATCCTACAGGGATCGAGGCACTGAAGCTTTCTTT. Amino acid sequence: CASSPESYRDRGTEAFF.

This clonotype has a handful of counts. The rearrangement links TRBV19 to TRBJ2-4; no clear D gene. The germline CDR1 and CDR2 sequences are LNHDA and SQIVND (reference sequence). Deletions cut 1 base from V and 6 bases from J, with 10 bases between. This CDR3 contains 14 residues. The CDR3 DNA reads TGTGCCAGTAGTATAGGACCGACTGGAAACATTCAGTACTTC. Protein: CASSIGPTGNIQYF.